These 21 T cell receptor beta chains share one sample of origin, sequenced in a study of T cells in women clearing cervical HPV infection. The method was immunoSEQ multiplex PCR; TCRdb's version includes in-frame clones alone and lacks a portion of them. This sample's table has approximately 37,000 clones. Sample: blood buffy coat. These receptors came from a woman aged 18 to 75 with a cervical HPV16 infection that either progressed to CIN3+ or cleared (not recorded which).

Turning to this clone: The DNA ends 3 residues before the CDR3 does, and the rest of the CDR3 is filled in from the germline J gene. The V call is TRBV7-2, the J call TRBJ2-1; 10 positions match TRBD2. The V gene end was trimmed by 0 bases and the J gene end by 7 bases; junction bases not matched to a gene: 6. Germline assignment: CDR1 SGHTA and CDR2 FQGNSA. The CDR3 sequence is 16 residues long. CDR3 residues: CASSLALAGPGNEQFF. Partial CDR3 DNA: TGTGCCAGCAGCTTAGCACTAGCGGGGCCTGGGAATGAG.

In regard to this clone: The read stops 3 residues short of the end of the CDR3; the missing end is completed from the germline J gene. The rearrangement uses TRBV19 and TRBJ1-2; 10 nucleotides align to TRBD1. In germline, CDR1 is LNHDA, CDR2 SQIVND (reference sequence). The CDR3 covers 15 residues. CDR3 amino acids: CASSMGTGVPYDYTF. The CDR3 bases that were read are TGTGCCAGTAGTATGGGGACAGGGGTCCCCTACGAC.

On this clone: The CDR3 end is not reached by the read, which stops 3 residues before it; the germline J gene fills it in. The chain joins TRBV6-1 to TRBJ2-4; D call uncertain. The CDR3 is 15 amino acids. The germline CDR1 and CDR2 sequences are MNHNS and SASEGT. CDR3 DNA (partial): TGTGCCAGCAGTGAAGTGCTAGGAATGAACTATGGT. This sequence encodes CASSEVLGMNYG. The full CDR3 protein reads CASSEVLGMNYGQYF.

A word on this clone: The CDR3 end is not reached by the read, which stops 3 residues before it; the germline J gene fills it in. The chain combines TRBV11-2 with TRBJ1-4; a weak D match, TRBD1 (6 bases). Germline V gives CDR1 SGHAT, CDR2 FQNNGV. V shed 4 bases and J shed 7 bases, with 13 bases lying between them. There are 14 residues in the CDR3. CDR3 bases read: TGTGCCAGCAGCTCCGGGACAACTCCTGAAAAA. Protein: CASSSGTTPEK. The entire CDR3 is CASSSGTTPEKLFF.

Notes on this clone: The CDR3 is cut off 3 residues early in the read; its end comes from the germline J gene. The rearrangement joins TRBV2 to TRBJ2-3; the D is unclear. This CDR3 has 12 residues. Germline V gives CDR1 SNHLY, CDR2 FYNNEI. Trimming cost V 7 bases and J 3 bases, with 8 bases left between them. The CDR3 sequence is CASNGLTDTQYF. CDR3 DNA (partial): TGTGCCAGCAACGGTCTAACAGATACG.

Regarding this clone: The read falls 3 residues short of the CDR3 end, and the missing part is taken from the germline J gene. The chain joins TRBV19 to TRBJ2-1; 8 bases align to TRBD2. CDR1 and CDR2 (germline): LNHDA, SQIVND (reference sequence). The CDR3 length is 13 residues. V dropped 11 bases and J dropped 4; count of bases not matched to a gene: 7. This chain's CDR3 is CAGGPGGYNEQFF. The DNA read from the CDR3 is TGTGCCGGCGGGCCGGGAGGGTACAATGAG.

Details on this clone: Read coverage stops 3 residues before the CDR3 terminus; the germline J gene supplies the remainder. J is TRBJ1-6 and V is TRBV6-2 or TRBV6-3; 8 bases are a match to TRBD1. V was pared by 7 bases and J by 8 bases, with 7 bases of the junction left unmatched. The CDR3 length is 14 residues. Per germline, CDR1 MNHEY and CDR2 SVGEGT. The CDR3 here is CASISDRGYSPLHF. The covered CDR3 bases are TGTGCCAGCATCTCCGACAGGGGATATTCACCC.

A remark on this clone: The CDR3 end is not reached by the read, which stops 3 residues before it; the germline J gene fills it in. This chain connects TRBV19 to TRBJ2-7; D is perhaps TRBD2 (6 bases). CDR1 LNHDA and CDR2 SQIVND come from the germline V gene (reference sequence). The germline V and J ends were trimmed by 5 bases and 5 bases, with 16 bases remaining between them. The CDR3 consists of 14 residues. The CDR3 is CASSYSRGANEQYF. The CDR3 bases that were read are TGTGCCAGTAGTTATTCACGCGGGGCCAACGAG.

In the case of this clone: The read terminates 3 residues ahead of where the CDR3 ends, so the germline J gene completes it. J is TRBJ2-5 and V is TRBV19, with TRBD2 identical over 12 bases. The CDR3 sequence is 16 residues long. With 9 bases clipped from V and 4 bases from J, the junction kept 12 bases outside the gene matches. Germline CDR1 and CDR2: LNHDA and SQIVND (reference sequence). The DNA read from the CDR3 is TGTGCCAGCTCGGGGGCTAGCGGGGGGGAGGGAGAGACC. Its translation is CASSGASGGEGET. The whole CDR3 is CASSGASGGEGETQYF.

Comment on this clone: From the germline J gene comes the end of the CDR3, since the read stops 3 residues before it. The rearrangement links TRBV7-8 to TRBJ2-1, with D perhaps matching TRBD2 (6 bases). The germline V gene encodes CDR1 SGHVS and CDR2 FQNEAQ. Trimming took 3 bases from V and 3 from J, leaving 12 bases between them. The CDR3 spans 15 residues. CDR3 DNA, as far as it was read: TGTGCCAGCAGCTTTAGCGGAGCCTTCTACAATGAG. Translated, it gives CASSFSGAFYNE. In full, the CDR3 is CASSFSGAFYNEQFF.

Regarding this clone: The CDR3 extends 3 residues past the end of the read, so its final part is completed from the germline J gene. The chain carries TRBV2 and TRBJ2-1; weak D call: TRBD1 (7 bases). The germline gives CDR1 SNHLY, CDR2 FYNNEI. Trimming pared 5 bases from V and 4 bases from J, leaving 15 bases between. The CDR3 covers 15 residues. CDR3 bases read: TGTGCCAGCAGTCCAGGGGGGCTACTTTACAATGAG. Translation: CASSPGGLLYNE. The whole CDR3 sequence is CASSPGGLLYNEQFF.

CDR3 DNA (partial): TGTGCCTGCAGGGGAAGCTCCTACGAC. It is translated as CACRGSSYD. Given in full, the CDR3 is CACRGSSYDYTF. The J gene is TRBJ1-2, the V gene TRBV30, with D possibly matching TRBD1 (6 bases). The CDR3 end lies 3 residues beyond the end of the read and is filled in from the germline J gene. CDR1 is GTSNPN, CDR2 SVGIG, per germline (reference sequence). The CDR3 sequence is 12 residues long. The full variable domain, completed using reference TRBV30 and TRBJ1-2, is SQTIHQWPATLVQPVGSPLSLECTVEGTSNPNLYWYRQAAGRGLQLLFYSVGIGQISSEVPQNLSASRPQDRQFILSSKKLLLSDSGFYLCACRGSSYDYTFGSGTRLTVV.

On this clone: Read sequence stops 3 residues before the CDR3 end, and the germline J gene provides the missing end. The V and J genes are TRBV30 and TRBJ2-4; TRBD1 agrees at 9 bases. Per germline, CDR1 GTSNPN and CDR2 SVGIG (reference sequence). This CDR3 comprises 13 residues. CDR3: CAWSVRTGATQYF. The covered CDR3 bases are TGTGCCTGGAGTGTACGGACAGGGGCGACT.

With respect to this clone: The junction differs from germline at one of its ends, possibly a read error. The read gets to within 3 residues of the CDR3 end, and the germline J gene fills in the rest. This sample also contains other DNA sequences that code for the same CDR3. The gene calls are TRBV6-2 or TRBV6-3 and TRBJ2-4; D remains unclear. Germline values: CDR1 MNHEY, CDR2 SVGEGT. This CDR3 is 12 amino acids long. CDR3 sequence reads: CASSYQGYIQYF. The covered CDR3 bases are TGTGCTAGCAGTTACCAAGGGTACATT.

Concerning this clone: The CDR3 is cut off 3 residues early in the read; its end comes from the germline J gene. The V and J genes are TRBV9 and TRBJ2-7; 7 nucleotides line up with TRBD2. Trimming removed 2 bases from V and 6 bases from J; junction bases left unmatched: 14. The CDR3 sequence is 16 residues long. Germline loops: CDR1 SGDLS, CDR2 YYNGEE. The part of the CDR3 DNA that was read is TGTGCCAGCAGCGTCGACGAGGCGGGAGAGGCGGGCGAG. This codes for CASSVDEAGEAGE. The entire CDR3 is CASSVDEAGEAGEQYF.

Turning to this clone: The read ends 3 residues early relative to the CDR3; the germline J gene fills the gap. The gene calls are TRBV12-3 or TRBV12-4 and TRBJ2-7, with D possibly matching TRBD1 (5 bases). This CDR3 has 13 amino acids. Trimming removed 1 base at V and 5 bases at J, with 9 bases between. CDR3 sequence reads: CASSLGWGDEQYF. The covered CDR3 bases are TGTGCCAGCAGTTTAGGTTGGGGCGACGAG.

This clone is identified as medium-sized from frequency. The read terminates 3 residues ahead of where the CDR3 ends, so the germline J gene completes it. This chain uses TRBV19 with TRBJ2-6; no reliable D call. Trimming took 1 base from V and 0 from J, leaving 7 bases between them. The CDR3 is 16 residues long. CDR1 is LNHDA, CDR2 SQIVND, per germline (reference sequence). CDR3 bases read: TGTGCCAGTAGTATAGTTAGCCCCTCTGGGGCCAACGTC. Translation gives CASSIVSPSGANV. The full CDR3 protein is CASSIVSPSGANVLTF.

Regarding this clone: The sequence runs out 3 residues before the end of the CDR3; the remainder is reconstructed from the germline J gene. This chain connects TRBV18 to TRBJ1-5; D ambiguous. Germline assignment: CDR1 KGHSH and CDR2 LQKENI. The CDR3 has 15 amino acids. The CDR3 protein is CASSPLLSGSDPQHF. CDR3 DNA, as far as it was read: TGTGCCAGCTCACCACTATTGTCCGGGTCAGATCCC.

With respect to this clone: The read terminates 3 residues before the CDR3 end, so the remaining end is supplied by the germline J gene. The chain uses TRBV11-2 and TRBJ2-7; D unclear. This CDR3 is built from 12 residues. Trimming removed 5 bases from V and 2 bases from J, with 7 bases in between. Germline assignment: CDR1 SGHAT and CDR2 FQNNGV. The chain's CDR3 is CASSLTPYEQYF. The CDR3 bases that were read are TGTGCCAGCAGCCTTACACCCTACGAG.

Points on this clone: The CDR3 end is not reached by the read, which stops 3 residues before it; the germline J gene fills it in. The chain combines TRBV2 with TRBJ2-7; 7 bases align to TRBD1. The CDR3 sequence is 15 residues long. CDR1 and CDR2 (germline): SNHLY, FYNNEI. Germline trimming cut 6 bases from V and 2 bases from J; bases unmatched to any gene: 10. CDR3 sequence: CASRERQGGTYEQYF. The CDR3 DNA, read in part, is TGTGCCAGCAGGGAGAGACAGGGTGGAACCTACGAG. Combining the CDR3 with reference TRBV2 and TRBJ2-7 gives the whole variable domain EPEVTQTPSHQVTQMGQEVILRCVPISNHLYFYWYRQILGQKVEFLVSFYNNEISEKSEIFDDQFSVERPDGSNFTLKIRSTKLEDSAMYFCASRERQGGTYEQYFGPGTRLTVT.

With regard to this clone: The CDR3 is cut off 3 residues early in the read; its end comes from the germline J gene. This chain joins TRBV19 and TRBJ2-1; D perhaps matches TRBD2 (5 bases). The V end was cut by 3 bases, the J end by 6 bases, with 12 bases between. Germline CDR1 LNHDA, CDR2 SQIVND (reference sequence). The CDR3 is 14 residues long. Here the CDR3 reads CASSMTGLGNEQFF. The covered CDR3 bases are TGTGCCAGTAGTATGACGGGGTTAGGCAATGAG.